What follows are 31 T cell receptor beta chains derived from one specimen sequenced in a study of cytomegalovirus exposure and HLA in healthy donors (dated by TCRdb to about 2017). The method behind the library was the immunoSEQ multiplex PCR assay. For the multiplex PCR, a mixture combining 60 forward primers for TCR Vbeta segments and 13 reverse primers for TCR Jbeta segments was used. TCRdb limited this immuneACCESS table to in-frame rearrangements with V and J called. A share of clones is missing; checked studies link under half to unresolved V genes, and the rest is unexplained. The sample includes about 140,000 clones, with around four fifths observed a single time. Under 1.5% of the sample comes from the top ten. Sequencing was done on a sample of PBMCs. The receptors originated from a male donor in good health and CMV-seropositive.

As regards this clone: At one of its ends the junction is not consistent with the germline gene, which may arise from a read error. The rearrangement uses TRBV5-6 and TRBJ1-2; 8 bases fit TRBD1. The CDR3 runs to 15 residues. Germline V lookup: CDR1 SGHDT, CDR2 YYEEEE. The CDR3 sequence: CASSWGDRSLWGYPF. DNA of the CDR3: TGTGCCAGCAGCTGGGGGGACAGGAGTCTATGGGGCTACCCCTTC. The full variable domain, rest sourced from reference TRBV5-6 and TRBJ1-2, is DAGVTQSPTHLIKTRGQQVTLRCSPKSGHDTVSWYQQALGQGPQFIFQYYEEEERQRGNFPDRFSGHQFPNYSSELNVNALLLGDSALYLCASSWGDRSLWGYPFGSGTRLTVV.

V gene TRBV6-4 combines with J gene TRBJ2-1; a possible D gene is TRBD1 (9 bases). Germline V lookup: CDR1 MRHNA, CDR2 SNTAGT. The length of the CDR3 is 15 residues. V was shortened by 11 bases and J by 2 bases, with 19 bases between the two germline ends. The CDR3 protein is CASSGGTGPYNEQFF. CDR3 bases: TGTGCCTCCTCGGGGGGGACAGGGCCCTACAATGAGCAGTTCTTC.

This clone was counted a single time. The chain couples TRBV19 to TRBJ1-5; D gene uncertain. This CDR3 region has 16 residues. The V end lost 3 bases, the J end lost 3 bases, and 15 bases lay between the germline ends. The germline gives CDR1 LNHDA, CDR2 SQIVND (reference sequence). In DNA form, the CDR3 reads TGTGCCAGTAGTATTTGGGCAACAGAAAACAATCAGCCCCAGCATTTT. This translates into CASSIWATENNQPQHF.

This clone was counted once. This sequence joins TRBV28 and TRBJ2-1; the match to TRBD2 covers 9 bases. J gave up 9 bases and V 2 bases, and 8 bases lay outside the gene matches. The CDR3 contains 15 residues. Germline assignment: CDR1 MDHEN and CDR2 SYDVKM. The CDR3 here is CASSLGSGRSVEQFF. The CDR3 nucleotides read TGTGCCAGCAGTTTAGGGAGCGGGAGGTCGGTTGAGCAGTTCTTC.

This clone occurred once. The CDR3 sequence: CASSPLHVGGARNIQYF. CDR3 nucleotides: TGTGCCAGCAGCCCACTTCATGTTGGGGGGGCTAGAAACATTCAGTACTTC. The V and J genes are TRBV28 and TRBJ2-4, with a tentative D call TRBD2 (7 bases). Germline V gives CDR1 MDHEN, CDR2 SYDVKM. V lost 6 bases and J 6 bases, leaving 24 bases between the germline ends. The CDR3 runs 17 residues.

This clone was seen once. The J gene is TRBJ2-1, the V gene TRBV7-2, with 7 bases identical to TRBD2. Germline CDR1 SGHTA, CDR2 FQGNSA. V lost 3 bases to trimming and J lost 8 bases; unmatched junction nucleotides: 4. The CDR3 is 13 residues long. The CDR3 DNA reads TGTGCCAGCAGCTTGGGGGGGAGGGATGAGCAGTTCTTC. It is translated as CASSLGGRDEQFF. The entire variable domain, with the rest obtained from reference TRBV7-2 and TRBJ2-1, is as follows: GAGVSQSPSNKVTEKGKDVELRCDPISGHTALYWYRQSLGQGLEFLIYFQGNSAPDKSGLPSDRFSAERTGGSVSTLTIQRTQQEDSAVYLCASSLGGRDEQFFGPGTRLTVL.

In DNA form, the CDR3 reads TGTGCCAGCAGTTATCAATCGGCAGGTGCGGGCGGCTACACCTTC. Translation: CASSYQSAGAGGYTF. The gene calls are TRBV6-5 and TRBJ1-2; D gene unclear. Trimming took off 3 bases at V and 8 bases at J, with 19 bases between the two ends. Germline values: CDR1 MNHEY, CDR2 SVGAGI. CDR3 length: 15 amino acids.

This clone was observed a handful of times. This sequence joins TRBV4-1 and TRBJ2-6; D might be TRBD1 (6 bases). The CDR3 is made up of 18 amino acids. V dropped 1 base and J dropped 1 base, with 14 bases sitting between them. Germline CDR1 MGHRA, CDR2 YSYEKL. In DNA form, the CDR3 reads TGCGCCAGCAGCCAAGGGTTACAGGGTTCGTCTGGGGCCAACGTCCTGACTTTC. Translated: CASSQGLQGSSGANVLTF.

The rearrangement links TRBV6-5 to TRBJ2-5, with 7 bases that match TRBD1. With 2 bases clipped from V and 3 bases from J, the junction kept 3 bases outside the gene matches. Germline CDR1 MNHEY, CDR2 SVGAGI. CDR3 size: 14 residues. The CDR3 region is CASSYPDRKETQYF. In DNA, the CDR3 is TGTGCCAGCAGTTACCCGGACAGGAAAGAGACCCAGTACTTC.

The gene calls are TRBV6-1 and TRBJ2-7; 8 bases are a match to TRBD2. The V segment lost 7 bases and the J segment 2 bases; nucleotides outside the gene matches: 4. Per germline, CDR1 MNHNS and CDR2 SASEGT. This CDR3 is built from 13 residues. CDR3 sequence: CASTGGVPYEQYF. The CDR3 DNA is TGTGCCAGCACCGGGGGGGTCCCCTACGAGCAGTACTTC.

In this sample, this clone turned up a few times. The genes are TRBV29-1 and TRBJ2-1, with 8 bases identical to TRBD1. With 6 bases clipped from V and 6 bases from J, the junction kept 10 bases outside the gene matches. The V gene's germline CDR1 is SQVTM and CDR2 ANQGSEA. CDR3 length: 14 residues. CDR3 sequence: CSVTPRTGSNEQFF. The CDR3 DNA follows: TGCAGCGTAACACCCAGGACAGGGAGCAATGAGCAGTTCTTC.

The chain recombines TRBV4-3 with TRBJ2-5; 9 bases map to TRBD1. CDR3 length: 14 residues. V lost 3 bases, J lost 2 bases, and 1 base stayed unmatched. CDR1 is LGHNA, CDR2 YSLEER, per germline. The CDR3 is CASSQDRGQETQYF. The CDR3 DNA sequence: TGCGCCAGCAGCCAGGACAGGGGACAAGAGACCCAGTACTTC.

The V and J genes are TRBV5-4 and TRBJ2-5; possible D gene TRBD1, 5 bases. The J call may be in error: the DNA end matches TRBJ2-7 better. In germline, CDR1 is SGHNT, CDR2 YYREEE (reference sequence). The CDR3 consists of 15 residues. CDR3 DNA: TGTGCCAGCAGCTTGGATGTGACAGTGTCCTACGAGCAGTACTTC. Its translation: CASSLDVTVSYEQYF.

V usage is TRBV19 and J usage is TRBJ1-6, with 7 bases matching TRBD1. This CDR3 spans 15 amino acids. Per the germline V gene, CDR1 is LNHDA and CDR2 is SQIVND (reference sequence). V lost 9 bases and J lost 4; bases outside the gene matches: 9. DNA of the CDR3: TGTGCCAGCCACGACAGGGCAGGATATAATTCACCCCTCCACTTT. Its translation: CASHDRAGYNSPLHF. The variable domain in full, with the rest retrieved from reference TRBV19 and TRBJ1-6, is DGGITQSPKYLFRKEGQNVTLSCEQNLNHDAMYWYRQDPGQGLRLIYYSQIVNDFQKGDIAEGYSVSREKKESFPLTVTSAQKNPTAFYLCASHDRAGYNSPLHFGNGTRLTVT.

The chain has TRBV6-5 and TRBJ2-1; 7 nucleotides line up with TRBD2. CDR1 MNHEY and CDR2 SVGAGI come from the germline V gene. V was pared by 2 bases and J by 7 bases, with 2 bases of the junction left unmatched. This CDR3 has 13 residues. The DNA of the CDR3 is TGTGCCAGCAGTTACGGCGGGGGAAATGAGCAGTTCTTC. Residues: CASSYGGGNEQFF.

DNA of the CDR3: TGTGCCAGCACTTCGGGGACAGGGGGCACTGAAGCTTTCTTT. Its protein product is CASTSGTGGTEAFF. This chain joins TRBV18 and TRBJ1-1; 11 nucleotides align to TRBD1. V lost 8 bases to trimming and J lost 4 bases; unmatched junction nucleotides: 6. The CDR3 has 14 residues. Looked up from germline, CDR1 is KGHSH and CDR2 is LQKENI. Combining the CDR3 with reference TRBV18 and TRBJ1-1 gives the whole variable domain NAGVMQNPRHLVRRRGQEARLRCSPMKGHSHVYWYRQLPEEGLKFMVYLQKENIIDESGMPKERFSAEFPKEGPSILRIQQVVRGDSAAYFCASTSGTGGTEAFFGQGTRLTVV.

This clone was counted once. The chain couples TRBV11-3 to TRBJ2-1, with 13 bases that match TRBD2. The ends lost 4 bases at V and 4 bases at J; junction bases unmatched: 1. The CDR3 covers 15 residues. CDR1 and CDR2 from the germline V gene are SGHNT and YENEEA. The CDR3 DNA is TGTGCCAGCAGCTGGGGACTAGCGGGATACAATGAGCAGTTCTTC. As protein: CASSWGLAGYNEQFF.

CDR3 loop: CASSVGASRGDTQYF. CDR3 DNA: TGTGCCAGCAGCGTAGGTGCGTCCCGGGGAGATACGCAGTATTTT. This chain links TRBV9 with TRBJ2-3; maybe TRBD2 (5 bases). The ends were cut back, 0 bases at V and 5 bases at J, with 13 bases in the middle. The germline V gene encodes CDR1 SGDLS and CDR2 YYNGEE. This CDR3 region has 15 residues. The variable domain in full, completed from reference TRBV9 and TRBJ2-3, reads DSGVTQTPKHLITATGQRVTLRCSPRSGDLSVYWYQQSLDQGLQFLIQYYNGEERAKGNILERFSAQQFPDLHSELNLSSLELGDSALYFCASSVGASRGDTQYFGPGTRLTVL.

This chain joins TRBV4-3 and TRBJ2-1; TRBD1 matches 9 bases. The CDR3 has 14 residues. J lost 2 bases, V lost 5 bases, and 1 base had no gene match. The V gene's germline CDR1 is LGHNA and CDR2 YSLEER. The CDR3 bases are TGCGCCAGCAGCACAGGGGGCCCCTACAATGAGCAGTTCTTC. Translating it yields CASSTGGPYNEQFF.

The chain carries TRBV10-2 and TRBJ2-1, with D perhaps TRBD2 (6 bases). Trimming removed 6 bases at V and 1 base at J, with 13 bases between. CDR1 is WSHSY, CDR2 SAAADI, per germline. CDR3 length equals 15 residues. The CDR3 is CASRTTSRSYNEQFF. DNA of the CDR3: TGCGCCAGCAGAACCACTAGCAGATCCTACAATGAGCAGTTCTTC.

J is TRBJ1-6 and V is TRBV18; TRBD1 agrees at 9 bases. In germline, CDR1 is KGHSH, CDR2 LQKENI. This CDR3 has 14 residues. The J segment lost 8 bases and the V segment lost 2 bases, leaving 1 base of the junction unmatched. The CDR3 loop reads CASSPDRGYSPLHF. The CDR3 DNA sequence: TGTGCCAGCTCACCAGACAGGGGGTATTCACCCCTCCACTTT.

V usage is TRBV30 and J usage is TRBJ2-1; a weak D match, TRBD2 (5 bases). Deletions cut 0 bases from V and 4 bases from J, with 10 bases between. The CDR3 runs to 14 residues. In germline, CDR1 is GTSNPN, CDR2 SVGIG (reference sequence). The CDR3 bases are TGTGCCTGGAGTGTACTTTCGGGGTACAATGAGCAGTTCTTC. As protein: CAWSVLSGYNEQFF.

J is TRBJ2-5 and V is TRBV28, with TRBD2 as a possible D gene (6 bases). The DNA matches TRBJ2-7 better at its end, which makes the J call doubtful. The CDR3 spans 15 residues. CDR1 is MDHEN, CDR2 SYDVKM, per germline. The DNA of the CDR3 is TGTGCCAGCAGCTCTTTGGAGGGACTCAACTACGAGCAGTACTTC. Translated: CASSSLEGLNYEQYF.

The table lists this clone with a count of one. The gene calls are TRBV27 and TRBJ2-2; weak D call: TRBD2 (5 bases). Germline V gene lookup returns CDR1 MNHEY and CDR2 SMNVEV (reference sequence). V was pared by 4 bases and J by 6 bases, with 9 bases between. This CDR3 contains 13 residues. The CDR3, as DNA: TGTGCCAGCAGTTACACTAGTCCCGGGGAGCTGTTTTTT. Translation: CASSYTSPGELFF.

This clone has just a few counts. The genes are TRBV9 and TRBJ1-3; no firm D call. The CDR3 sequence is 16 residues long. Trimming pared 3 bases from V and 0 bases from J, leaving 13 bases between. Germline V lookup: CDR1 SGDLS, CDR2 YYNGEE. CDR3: CASSGGVTSSGNTIYF. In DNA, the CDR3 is TGTGCCAGCAGCGGAGGCGTAACCTCCTCTGGAAACACCATATATTTT.

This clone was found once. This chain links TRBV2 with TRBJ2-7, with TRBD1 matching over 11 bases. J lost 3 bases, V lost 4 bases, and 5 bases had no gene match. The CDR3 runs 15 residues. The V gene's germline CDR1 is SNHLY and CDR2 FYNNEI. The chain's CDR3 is CASSGEGTGGYEQYF. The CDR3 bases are TGTGCCAGCAGTGGGGAAGGGACAGGGGGCTACGAGCAGTACTTC.

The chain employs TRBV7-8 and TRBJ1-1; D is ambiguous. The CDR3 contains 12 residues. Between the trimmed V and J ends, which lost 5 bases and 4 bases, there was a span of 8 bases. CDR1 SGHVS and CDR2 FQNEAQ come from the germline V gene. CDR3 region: CASSVRVTEAFF. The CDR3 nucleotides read TGTGCCAGCAGCGTCCGAGTCACTGAAGCTTTCTTT.

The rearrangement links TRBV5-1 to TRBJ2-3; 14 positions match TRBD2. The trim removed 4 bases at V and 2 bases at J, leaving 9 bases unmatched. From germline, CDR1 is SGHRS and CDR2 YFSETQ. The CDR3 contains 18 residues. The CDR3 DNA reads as TGCGCCAGCAGCATTGGACTAGCGGGGGGCGAATTCACAGATACGCAGTATTTT. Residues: CASSIGLAGGEFTDTQYF.

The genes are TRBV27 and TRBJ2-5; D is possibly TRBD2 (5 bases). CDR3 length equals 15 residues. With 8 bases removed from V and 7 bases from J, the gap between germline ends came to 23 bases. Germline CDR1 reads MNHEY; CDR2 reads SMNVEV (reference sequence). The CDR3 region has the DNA TGTGCCAGCGCTACCGAGGTGCCTAGCCTCGGGACCCAGTACTTC. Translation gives CASATEVPSLGTQYF.

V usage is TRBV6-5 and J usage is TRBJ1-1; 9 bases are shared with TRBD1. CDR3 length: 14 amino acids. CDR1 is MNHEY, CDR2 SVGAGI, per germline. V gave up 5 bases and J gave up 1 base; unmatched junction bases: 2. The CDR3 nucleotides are TGTGCCAGCAGTGAGGGACAGGGGAACACTGAAGCTTTCTTT. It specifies CASSEGQGNTEAFF.

The CDR3 nucleotides are TGTGCCAGCAGCGTAGAAGGGGGCCTTCGGGAGACCCAGTACTTC. Translating gives CASSVEGGLRETQYF. The chain has TRBV9 and TRBJ2-5, with TRBD1 identical over 7 bases. Trimming removed 0 bases from V and 5 bases from J; junction bases left unmatched: 7. Germline CDR1 is SGDLS and CDR2 is YYNGEE. There are 15 residues in the CDR3.